Listed here are 11 T cell receptor beta chains from one sample, sequenced in a study of identical twins. TCRdb fed the 5' RACE reads into MiXCR, producing one record per CDR3 protein. The sample holds about 340,000 distinct CDR3 sequences, 9% to 15% seen once. These same records also appear under a second study, on yellow fever vaccine responses in identical twins.

The sequencing input was CD8+ T cells sorted from blood. The receptors here all came from a woman aged 18-30 years in good health.

The chain carries TRBV12-3 or TRBV12-4 and TRBJ2-2; D remains ambiguous. Trimming pared 2 bases from V and 6 bases from J, leaving 7 bases between. The CDR3 runs 13 residues. The CDR3 loop is CASSLRQPGELFF. The CDR3 DNA sequence: TGTGCCAGCAGTTTACGGCAACCCGGGGAGCTGTTTTTT.

This chain joins TRBV19 and TRBJ2-1, with 9 bases lining up with TRBD2. Germline-derived CDR1 and CDR2 are LNHDA and SQIVND (reference sequence). Germline trimming cut 5 bases from V and 1 base from J; bases unmatched to any gene: 9. The CDR3 is 17 amino acids. The CDR3 sequence is CASSHPSSGVSYNEQFF. CDR3 DNA sequence: TGTGCCAGTAGTCACCCCTCTAGCGGGGTATCCTACAATGAGCAGTTCTTC.

Only a few counts were recorded for this clonotype. The chain joins TRBV6-2 or TRBV6-3 to TRBJ2-7; maybe TRBD2 (5 bases). This CDR3 region has 15 residues. In germline, CDR1 is MNHEY, CDR2 SVGEGT. Trimming took off 2 bases at V and 2 bases at J, with 13 bases between the two ends. CDR3 amino acids: CASSYTGDWAYEQYF. The DNA of the CDR3 is TGTGCCAGCAGTTACACCGGGGATTGGGCCTACGAGCAGTACTTC.

This clonotype was detected a few times. This chain joins TRBV25-1 and TRBJ2-1, with TRBD2 matching over 11 bases. V gave up 6 bases and J gave up 9 bases; unmatched junction bases: 7. This CDR3 has 14 amino acids. Germline lookup yields CDR1 MGHDK and CDR2 SYGVNS. CDR3: CASSPSGRPFEQFF. In DNA, the CDR3 is TGTGCCAGCAGCCCTAGCGGGAGGCCATTTGAGCAGTTCTTC.

The V and J genes are TRBV20-1 and TRBJ2-5; D remains unclear. Germline CDR1 is DFQATT and CDR2 is SNEGSKA (reference sequence). V lost 6 bases to trimming and J lost 1 base, with 24 bases between them. This CDR3 has 17 residues. In DNA, the CDR3 is TGCAGTGCCCCTAATCTCCAGGACCCAGGATCCCAAGAGACCCAGTACTTC. This encodes CSAPNLQDPGSQETQYF.

This clonotype appeared a few times. V usage is TRBV7-7 and J usage is TRBJ2-1, with D possibly matching TRBD1 (6 bases). V gave up 5 bases and J gave up 4 bases, with 15 bases separating them. Germline assignment: CDR1 SSHAT and CDR2 FNYEAQ (reference sequence). The CDR3 is 15 residues long. The DNA for the CDR3 is TGTGCCAGCAGCCCGATCCAGGACAGTTACAATGAGCAGTTCTTC. Translated: CASSPIQDSYNEQFF.

This clonotype came up a few times. At one of its ends the junction is not consistent with the germline gene, which may arise from a read error. The chain uses TRBV2 and TRBJ2-3, with D maybe TRBD2 (6 bases). CDR1 is SNHLY, CDR2 FYNNEI, per germline. The CDR3 length is 18 residues. The CDR3 DNA reads as TGTGCCTGCAGCTGGGAACGGGAACCCGAGCGGGCCCCGGATACGCAGTATTTT. Translation: CACSWEREPERAPDTQYF.

In its sample, this clonotype was seen a few times. The chain is built from TRBV28 and TRBJ2-7, with D perhaps matching TRBD2 (6 bases). V was trimmed by 6 bases and J by 3 bases, leaving 9 bases between them. CDR1 is MDHEN, CDR2 SYDVKM, per germline. The CDR3 is made up of 12 amino acids. In DNA, the CDR3 is TGTGCCAGCAGCTCGGGGGACTACGAGCAGTACTTC. Its translation: CASSSGDYEQYF.

This chain joins TRBV6-5 and TRBJ2-5; D tentatively reads TRBD1 or TRBD2 (5 bases each). CDR3 length: 15 residues. V was shortened by 5 bases and J by 1 base, with 14 bases between the two germline ends. CDR1 MNHEY and CDR2 SVGAGI come from the germline V gene. Here the CDR3 DNA reads TGTGCCAGCAGTACTGACGGGGCCCCCCAAGAGACCCAGTACTTC. Translation gives CASSTDGAPQETQYF.

This clonotype was found a few times. The chain uses TRBV20-1 and TRBJ2-7, with D perhaps matching TRBD2 (6 bases). Per germline, CDR1 DFQATT and CDR2 SNEGSKA (reference sequence). Trimming left V 1 base short and J 4 bases short, with 8 bases between. The CDR3 loop spans 12 amino acids. The CDR3 sequence is CSARVREYEQYV. The CDR3 DNA is TGCAGTGCTAGAGTTCGGGAGTACGAGCAGTACGTC.

This clonotype was detected a few times. This chain connects TRBV6-5 to TRBJ1-4; a possible D gene is TRBD1 (5 bases). CDR3 size: 15 residues. Germline lookup yields CDR1 MNHEY and CDR2 SVGAGI. Trimming removed 0 bases from V and 5 bases from J, with 10 bases in between. Here the CDR3 DNA reads TGTGCCAGCAGTTACTCGCTCAGGGCGAATGAAAAACTGTTTTTT. This encodes CASSYSLRANEKLFF.